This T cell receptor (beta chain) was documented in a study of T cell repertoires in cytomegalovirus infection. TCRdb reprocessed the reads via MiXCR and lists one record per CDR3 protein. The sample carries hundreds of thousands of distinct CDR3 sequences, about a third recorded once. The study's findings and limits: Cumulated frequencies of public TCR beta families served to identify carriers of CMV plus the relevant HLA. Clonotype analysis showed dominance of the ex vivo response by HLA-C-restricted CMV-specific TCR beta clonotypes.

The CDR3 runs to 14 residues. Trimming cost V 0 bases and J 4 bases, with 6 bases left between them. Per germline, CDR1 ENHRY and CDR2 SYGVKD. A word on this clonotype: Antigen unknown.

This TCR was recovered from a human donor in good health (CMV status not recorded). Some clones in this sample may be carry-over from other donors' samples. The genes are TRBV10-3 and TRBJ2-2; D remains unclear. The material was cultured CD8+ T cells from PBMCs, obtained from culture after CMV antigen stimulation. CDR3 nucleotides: TGTGCCATCAGTGAGTCAGGTCCCACCGGGGAGCTGTTTTTT. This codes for CAISESGPTGELFF.